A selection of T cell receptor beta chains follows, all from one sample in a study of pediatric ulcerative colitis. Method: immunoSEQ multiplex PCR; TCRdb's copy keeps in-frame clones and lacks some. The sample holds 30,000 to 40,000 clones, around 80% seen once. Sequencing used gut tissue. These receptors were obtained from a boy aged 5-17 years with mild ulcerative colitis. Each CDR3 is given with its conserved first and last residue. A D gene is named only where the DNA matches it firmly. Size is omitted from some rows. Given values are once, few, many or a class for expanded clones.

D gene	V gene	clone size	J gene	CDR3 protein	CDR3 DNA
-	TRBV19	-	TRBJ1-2	CASSIWEGISYTF	TGTGCCAGTAGTATTTGGGAGGGAATCAGCTACACCTTC
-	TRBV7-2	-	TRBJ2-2	CASSLGEDGELFF	TGTGCCAGCAGCTTAGGAGAGGACGGGGAGCTGTTTTTT
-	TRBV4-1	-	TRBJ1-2	CASSQEDGYTF	TGCGCCAGCAGCCAAGAAGATGGCTACACCTTC
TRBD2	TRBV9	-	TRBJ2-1	CASSVGLSGGRRNEQFF	TGTGCCAGCAGCGTAGGTCTGAGCGGGGGCCGGCGAAATGAGCAGTTCTTC
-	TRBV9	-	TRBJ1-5	CASSVGPNGNQPQHF	TGTGCCAGCAGCGTAGGACCAAATGGCAATCAGCCCCAGCATTTT
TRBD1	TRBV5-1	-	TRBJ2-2	CASSSGQGKGELFF	TGCGCCAGCAGCTCGGGACAGGGGAAGGGGGAGCTGTTTTTT
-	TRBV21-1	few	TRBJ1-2	CAGLAAGGSGYTF	TGTGCCGGCCTGGCGGCGGGGGGCTCTGGCTACACCTTC
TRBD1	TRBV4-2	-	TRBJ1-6	CASSQDYRTGAASPLHF	TGTGCCAGCAGCCAAGATTACCGAACAGGGGCGGCTTCACCCCTCCACTTT
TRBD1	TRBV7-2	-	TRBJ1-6	CASSSRGQGYNSPLHF	TGTGCCAGCAGCTCGCGGGGACAGGGTTATAATTCACCCCTCCACTTT
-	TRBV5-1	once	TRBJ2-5	CASSLDYWGTRQETQYF	TGCGCCAGCAGCTTGGATTACTGGGGAACAAGACAAGAGACCCAGTACTTC
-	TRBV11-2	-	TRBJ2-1	CASSSQPYNEQFF	TGTGCCAGCAGCTCGCAACCATACAATGAGCAGTTCTTC